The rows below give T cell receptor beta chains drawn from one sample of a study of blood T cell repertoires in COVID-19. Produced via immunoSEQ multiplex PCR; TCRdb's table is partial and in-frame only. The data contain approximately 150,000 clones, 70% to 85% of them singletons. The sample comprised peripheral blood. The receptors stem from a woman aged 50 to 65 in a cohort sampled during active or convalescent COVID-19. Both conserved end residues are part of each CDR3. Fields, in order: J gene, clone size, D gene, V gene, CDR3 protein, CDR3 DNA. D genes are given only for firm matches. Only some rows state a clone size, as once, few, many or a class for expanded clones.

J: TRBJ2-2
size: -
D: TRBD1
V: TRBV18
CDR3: CASSPGTGRDGELFF
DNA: TGTGCCAGCTCACCAGGGACAGGGCGAGACGGGGAGCTGTTTTTT

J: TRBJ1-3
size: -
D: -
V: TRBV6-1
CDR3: CASSEARTARGENTIYF
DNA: TGTGCCAGCAGTGAAGCAAGGACCGCGCGGGGAGAGAACACCATATATTTT

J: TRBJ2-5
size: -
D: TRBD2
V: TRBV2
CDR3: CASTPDVGGGETQYF
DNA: TGTGCCAGCACCCCAGATGTGGGCGGGGGAGAGACCCAGTACTTC

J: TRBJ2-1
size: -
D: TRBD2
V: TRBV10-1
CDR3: CASSDRRGVSYNEQFF
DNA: TGCGCCAGCAGCGATCGACGGGGGGTATCCTACAATGAGCAGTTCTTC

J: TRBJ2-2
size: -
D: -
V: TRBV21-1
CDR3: CASSKACLAGSTNTGELFF
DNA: TGTGCCAGCAGCAAAGCATGCCTAGCGGGGAGCACGAACACCGGGGAGCTGTTTTTT

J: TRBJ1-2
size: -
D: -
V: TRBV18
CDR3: CASSQDSYYGYTF
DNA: TGTGCCAGCTCACAGGACAGCTATTATGGCTACACCTTC

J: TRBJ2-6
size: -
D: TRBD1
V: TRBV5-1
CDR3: CASSTGTAAGANVLTF
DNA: TGCGCCAGCAGCACCGGGACAGCCGCAGGGGCCAACGTCCTGACTTTC

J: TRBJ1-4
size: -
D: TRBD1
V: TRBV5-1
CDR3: CASSLGTGSGEEKLFF
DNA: TGCGCCAGCAGCTTGGGGACAGGCTCTGGGGAGGAAAAACTGTTTTTT

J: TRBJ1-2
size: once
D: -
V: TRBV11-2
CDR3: CASSLGPGNYGYTF
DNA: TGTGCCAGCAGCTTAGGACCAGGGAACTATGGCTACACCTTC

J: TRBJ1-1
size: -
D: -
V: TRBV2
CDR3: CASSWGGHKDTEAFF
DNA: TGTGCCAGCAGTTGGGGGGGGCACAAGGACACTGAAGCTTTCTTT

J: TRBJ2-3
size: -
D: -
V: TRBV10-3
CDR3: CAISGTDPDTQYF
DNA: TGTGCCATCAGTGGGACAGACCCAGATACGCAGTATTTT

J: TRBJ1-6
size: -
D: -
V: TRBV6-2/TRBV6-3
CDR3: CASSYDSSNSPLHF
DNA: TGTGCCAGCAGTTACGACAGCTCAAATTCACCCCTCCACTTT

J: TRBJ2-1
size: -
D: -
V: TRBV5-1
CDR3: CASRKGEYNEQFF
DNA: TGCGCCAGCAGAAAGGGGGAGTACAATGAGCAGTTCTTC

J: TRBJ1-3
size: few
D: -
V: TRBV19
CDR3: CASSIGGENTIYF
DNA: TGTGCCAGTAGTATTGGGGGGGAAAACACCATATATTTT

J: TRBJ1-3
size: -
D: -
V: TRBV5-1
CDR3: CASSSSDSSSGNTIYF
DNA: TGCGCCAGCAGCTCCAGCGACAGTAGCTCTGGAAACACCATATATTTT

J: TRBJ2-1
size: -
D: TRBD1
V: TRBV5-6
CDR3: CASNHDRDLNEQFF
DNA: TGTGCCAGCAACCACGACAGGGACCTCAATGAGCAGTTCTTC

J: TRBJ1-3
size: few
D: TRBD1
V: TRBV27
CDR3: CASSYGTGSGNTIYF
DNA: TGTGCCAGCAGTTATGGGACAGGCTCTGGAAACACCATATATTTT

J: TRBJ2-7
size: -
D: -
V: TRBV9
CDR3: CASSETGRAYEQYF
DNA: TGTGCCAGCAGCGAGACAGGTCGGGCGTACGAGCAGTACTTC

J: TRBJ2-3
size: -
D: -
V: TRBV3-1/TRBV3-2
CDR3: CASSQDRQSTSTDTQYF
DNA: TGTGCCAGCAGCCAAGACCGACAGAGCACTAGCACAGATACGCAGTATTTT

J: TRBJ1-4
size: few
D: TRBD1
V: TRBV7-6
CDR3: CASSLLGDSGGKLFF
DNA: TGTGCCAGCAGCTTATTAGGGGACTCAGGGGGGAAACTGTTTTTT

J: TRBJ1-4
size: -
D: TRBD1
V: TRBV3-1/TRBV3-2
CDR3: CASSQARTGAINEKLFF
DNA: TGTGCCAGCAGCCAAGCCCGGACAGGAGCAATTAATGAAAAACTGTTTTTT

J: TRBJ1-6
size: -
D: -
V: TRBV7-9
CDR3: CASSFQGFSPLHF
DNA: TGTGCCAGCAGCTTTCAGGGCTTTTCACCCCTCCACTTT

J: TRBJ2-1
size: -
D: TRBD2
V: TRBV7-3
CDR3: CASSRGLAGVNEQFF
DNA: TGTGCCAGCAGCCGCGGACTAGCGGGGGTTAATGAGCAGTTCTTC

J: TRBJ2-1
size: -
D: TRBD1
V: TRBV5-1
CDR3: CASSRGQISNNEQFF
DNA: TGCGCCAGCAGTCGGGGACAGATTTCTAACAATGAGCAGTTCTTC

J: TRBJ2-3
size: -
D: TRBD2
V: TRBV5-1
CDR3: CASSLLGGATDTQYF
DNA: TGCGCCAGCAGCTTGCTCGGGGGGGCCACAGATACGCAGTATTTT

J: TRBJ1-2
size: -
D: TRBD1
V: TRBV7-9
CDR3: CASSSWTGVYGYTF
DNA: TGTGCCAGCAGCAGTTGGACAGGGGTATATGGCTACACCTTC

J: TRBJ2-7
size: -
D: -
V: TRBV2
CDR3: CASSGFRAYEQYF
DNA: TGTGCCAGCAGCGGTTTCAGGGCTTATGAGCAGTACTTC

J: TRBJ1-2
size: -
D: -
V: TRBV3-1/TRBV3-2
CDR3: CASTPTGTRYGYTF
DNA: TGTGCCAGCACCCCGACCGGGACAAGATATGGCTACACCTTC

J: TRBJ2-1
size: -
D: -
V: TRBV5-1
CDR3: CASSLVSTNNEQFF
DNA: TGCGCCAGCAGCTTGGTGTCGACTAACAATGAGCAGTTCTTC

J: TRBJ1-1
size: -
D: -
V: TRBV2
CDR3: CASRGHAAVNTEAFF
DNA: TGTGCCAGCAGGGGACATGCAGCTGTCAACACTGAAGCTTTCTTT

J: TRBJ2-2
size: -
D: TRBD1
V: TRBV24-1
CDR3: CATSGTGDTGELFF
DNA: TGTGCCACCTCCGGGACAGGGGACACCGGGGAGCTGTTTTTT

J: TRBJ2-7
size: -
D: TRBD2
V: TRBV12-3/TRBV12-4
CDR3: CASTGGYEQYF
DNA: TGTGCCAGCACGGGGGGCTACGAGCAGTACTTC

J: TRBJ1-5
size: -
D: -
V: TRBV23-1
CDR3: CASSQSIGGRQPQHF
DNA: TGCGCCAGCAGTCAATCTATCGGGGGGCGTCAGCCCCAGCATTTT

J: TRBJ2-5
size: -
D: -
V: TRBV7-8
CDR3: CASSPMVREQETQYF
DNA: TGTGCCAGCAGCCCCATGGTCCGGGAACAAGAGACCCAGTACTTC

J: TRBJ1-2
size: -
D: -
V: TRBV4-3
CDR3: CASSLGFGAYGYTF
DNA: TGCGCCAGCAGCCTCGGGTTTGGAGCCTATGGCTACACCTTC

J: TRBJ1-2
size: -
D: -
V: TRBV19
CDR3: CASSIDLGGGYTF
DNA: TGTGCCAGTAGTATCGACTTGGGAGGTGGCTACACCTTC

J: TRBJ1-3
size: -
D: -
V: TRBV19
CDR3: CASSPNWDLIGNTIYF
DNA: TGTGCCAGTAGCCCGAACTGGGACTTGATAGGAAACACCATATATTTT

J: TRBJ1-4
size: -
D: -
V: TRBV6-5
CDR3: CAGGGNEKLFF
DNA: TGTGCCGGGGGGGGAAATGAAAAACTGTTTTTT

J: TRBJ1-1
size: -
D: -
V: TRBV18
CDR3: CASSPTEDTEAFF
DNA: TGTGCCAGCTCACCGACAGAGGACACTGAAGCTTTCTTT

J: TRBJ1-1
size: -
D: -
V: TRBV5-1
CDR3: CASSLEGGQRTEAFF
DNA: TGCGCCAGCAGCTTGGAGGGGGGGCAAAGGACTGAAGCTTTCTTT

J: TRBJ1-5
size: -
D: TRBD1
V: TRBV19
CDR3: CASSIDSGTGAGKPQHF
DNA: TGTGCCAGTAGTATAGATTCGGGGACAGGGGCAGGTAAGCCCCAGCATTTT